This TCR beta chain emerged from a study of blood T cell repertoires in COVID-19. The Seattle site enrolled patients during active infection and followed them longitudinally. Germline CDR1 MNHEY, CDR2 SMNVEV (reference sequence). V gave up 0 bases and J gave up 2 bases, with 11 bases separating them. CDR3 length: 17 amino acids. Generated by immunoSEQ multiplex PCR, the TCRdb table keeps only in-frame clones and is missing some. This sample has under 200,000 clones, with around 85% found just once. The TCR was taken from a man in his fifties or sixties with COVID-19, enrolled during active disease. Sequencing input: peripheral blood. The chain links TRBV27 to TRBJ1-6; possible D gene TRBD1, 5 bases. Here the CDR3 reads CASSLSPQGTYNSPLHF. CDR3 nucleotides: TGTGCCAGCAGTTTATCCCCCCAGGGCACCTATAATTCACCCCTCCACTTT.